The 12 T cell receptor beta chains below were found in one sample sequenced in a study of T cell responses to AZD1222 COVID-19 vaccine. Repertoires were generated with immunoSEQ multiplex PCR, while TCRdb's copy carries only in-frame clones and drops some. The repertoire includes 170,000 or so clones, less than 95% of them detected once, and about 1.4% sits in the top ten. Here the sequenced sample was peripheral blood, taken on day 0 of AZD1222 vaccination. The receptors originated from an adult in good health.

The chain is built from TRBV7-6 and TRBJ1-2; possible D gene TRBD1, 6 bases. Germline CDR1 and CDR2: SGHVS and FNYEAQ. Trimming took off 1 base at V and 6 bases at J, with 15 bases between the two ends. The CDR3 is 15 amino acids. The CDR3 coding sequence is TGTGCCAGCAGCTTAGAAGGGGGGCCGCAGGATGGCTACACCTTC. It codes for CASSLEGGPQDGYTF.

The CDR3 loop reads CASSLTEVNSPLHF. CDR3 nucleotide sequence: TGTGCCAGCAGCTTGACAGAAGTTAATTCACCCCTCCACTTT. The rearrangement links TRBV7-2 to TRBJ1-6; D is possibly TRBD1 (5 bases). CDR3 length: 14 residues. Trimming cost V 3 bases and J 6 bases, with 9 bases left between them. CDR1 is SGHTA and CDR2 is FQGNSA in the germline V gene.

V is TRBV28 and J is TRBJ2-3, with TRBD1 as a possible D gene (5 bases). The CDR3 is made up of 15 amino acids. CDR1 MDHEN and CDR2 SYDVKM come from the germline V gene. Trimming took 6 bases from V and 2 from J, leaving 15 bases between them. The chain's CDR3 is CASSQGRVDTDTQYF. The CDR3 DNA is TGTGCCAGCAGCCAGGGCAGGGTTGACACAGATACGCAGTATTTT.

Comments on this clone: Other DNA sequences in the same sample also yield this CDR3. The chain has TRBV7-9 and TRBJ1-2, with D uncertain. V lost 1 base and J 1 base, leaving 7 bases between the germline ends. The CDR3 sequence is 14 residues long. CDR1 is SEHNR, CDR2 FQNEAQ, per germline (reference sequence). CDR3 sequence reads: CASSLETVNYGYTF. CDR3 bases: TGTGCCAGCAGCTTAGAAACGGTTAACTATGGCTACACCTTC.

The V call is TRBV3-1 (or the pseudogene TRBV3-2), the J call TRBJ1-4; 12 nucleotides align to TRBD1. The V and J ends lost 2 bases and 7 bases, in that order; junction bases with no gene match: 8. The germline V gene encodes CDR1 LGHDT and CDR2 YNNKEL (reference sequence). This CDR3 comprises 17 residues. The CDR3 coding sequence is TGTGCCAGCAGCCAACCCGGGACAGGGGGCGCAGGTGAAAAACTGTTTTTT. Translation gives CASSQPGTGGAGEKLFF.

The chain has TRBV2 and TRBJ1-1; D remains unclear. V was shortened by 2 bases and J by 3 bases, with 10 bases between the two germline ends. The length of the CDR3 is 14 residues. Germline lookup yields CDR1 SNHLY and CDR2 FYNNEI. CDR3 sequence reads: CASSEREGYTEAFF. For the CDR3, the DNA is TGTGCCAGCAGTGAACGGGAAGGGTACACTGAAGCTTTCTTT.

The CDR3 spells CASSLVFTSGGRGDTQYF. The CDR3 nucleotides read TGTGCCAGCAGCTTGGTGTTTACTAGCGGGGGGCGTGGAGATACGCAGTATTTT. The rearrangement links TRBV5-5 to TRBJ2-3; 12 bases fit TRBD2. The CDR3 covers 18 residues. Germline CDR1 is SGHKS and CDR2 is YYEKEE (reference sequence). Unmatched junction bases numbered 10, after V lost 0 bases and J lost 5 bases.

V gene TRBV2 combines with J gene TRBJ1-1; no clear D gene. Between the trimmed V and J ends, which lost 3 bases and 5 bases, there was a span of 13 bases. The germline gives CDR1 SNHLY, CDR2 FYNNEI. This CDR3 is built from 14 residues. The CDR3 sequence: CASSEVGGRTEAFF. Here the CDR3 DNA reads TGTGCCAGCAGTGAGGTTGGAGGGAGAACTGAAGCTTTCTTT.

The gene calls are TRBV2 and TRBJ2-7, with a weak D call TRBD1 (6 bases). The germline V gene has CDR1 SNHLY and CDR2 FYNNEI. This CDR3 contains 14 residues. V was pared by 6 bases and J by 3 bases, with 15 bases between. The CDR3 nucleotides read TGTGCCAGCAGGCCGCAGGGGACCAGCTACGAGCAGTACTTC. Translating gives CASRPQGTSYEQYF. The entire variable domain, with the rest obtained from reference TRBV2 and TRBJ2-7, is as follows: EPEVTQTPSHQVTQMGQEVILRCVPISNHLYFYWYRQILGQKVEFLVSFYNNEISEKSEIFDDQFSVERPDGSNFTLKIRSTKLEDSAMYFCASRPQGTSYEQYFGPGTRLTVT.

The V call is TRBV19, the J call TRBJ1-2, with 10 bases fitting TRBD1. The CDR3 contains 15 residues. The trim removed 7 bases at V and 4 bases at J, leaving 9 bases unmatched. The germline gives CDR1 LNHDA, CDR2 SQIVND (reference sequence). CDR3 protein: CASNRDRGEGYGYTF. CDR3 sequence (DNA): TGTGCCAGTAACCGGGACAGGGGAGAGGGCTATGGCTACACCTTC.

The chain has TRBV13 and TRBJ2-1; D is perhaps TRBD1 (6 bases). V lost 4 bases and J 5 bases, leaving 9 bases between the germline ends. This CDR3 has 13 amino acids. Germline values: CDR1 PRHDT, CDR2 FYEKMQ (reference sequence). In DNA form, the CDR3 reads TGTGCCAGCAGCTCCCGGACAGACAATGAGCAGTTCTTC. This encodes CASSSRTDNEQFF.

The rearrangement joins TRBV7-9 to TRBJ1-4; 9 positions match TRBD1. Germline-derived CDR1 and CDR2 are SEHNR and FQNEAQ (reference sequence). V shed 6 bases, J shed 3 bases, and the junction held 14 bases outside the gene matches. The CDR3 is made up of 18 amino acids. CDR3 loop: CASSPKGQGLIANEKLFF. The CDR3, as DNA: TGTGCCAGCAGTCCTAAGGGACAGGGACTCATTGCTAATGAAAAACTGTTTTTT.